The entry below gives a single T cell receptor beta chain sequence along with its context. This sample was included in a study of shared T cell receptors in the human thymus. Produced via immunoSEQ multiplex PCR; TCRdb's table is partial and in-frame only. The sample comprises roughly 550,000 clones, 75% to 80% of which are singletons, and more than 0.01% rests with the top ten. Germline loops: CDR1 MNHEY, CDR2 SMNVEV (reference sequence). The CDR3 consists of 20 residues. With V trimmed by 7 bases and J by 5 bases, 26 bases remained unmatched. The sample was also reused in another study, on human thymus T cells.

The rearrangement joins TRBV27 to TRBJ2-7; 10 bases are shared with TRBD1. Sequenced material: thymocytes. The TCR sequence derives from a boy younger than two with a congenital heart defect. The CDR3 sequence: CASTGQAGRPGGTGVDEQYF. CDR3 bases: TGTGCCAGCACGGGCCAGGCGGGGCGACCTGGGGGGACAGGGGTCGACGAGCAGTACTTC.